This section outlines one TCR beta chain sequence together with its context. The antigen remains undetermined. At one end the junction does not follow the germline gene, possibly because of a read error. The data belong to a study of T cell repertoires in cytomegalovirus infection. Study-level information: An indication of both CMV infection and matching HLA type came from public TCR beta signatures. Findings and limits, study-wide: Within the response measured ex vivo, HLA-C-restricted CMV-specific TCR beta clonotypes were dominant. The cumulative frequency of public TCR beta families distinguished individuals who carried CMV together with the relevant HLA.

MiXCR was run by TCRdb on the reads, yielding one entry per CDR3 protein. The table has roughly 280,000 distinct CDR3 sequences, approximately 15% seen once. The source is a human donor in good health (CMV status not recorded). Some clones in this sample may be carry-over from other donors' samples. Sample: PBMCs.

Written as DNA, the CDR3 is TGCGCCAGCAGCCAACTTACTAGCGGGAGGGCCGGGGTGGACTTC. It codes for CASSQLTSGRAGVDF. The genes are TRBV4-1 and TRBJ2-1; 13 positions agree with TRBD2. The CDR3 consists of 15 residues. Germline V CDR1 and CDR2: MGHRA, YSYEKL.